These 27 T cell receptor beta chains share one sample of origin, sequenced in a study of T-cell reconstitution after alpha-beta-depleted transplantation in children. Using unique molecular identifiers, the investigators prepared the TCRbeta library. TCRdb fed the PCR reads into MiXCR, producing one record per CDR3 protein. The sample records 90,000 to 100,000 distinct CDR3 sequences, around 22% being singletons. The sample in question was PBMCs, obtained before TCRalphabeta/CD19-depleted stem cell transplant. The receptors were gathered from a boy between 2 and 10 years old with acute lymphoblastic leukemia, due to receive a stem cell transplant.

J is TRBJ2-2 and V is TRBV20-1; weak D call: TRBD2 (5 bases). Germline CDR1 DFQATT, CDR2 SNEGSKA (reference sequence). V shed 3 bases and J shed 9 bases, with 14 bases lying between them. The CDR3 has 13 amino acids. CDR3 coding DNA: TGCAGTGCTAGGGACCCCCGAGGGCGGGAGCTGTTTTTT. Its protein product is CSARDPRGRELFF.

V gene TRBV2 combines with J gene TRBJ2-2, with D perhaps given as TRBD1 or TRBD2 (6 bases each). V was shortened by 8 bases and J by 1 base, with 17 bases between the two germline ends. CDR3 length: 16 residues. The germline CDR1 and CDR2 sequences are SNHLY and FYNNEI. The CDR3 DNA reads TGTGCCAGCGTCGGGGGTGGCAGGGGGAACACCGGGGAGCTGTTTTTT. Protein: CASVGGGRGNTGELFF. Full variable domain (missing parts from reference TRBV2 and TRBJ2-2): EPEVTQTPSHQVTQMGQEVILRCVPISNHLYFYWYRQILGQKVEFLVSFYNNEISEKSEIFDDQFSVERPDGSNFTLKIRSTKLEDSAMYFCASVGGGRGNTGELFFGEGSRLTVL.

This rearrangement joins TRBV28 to TRBJ2-2; the D gene is possibly TRBD2 (5 bases). With 5 bases removed from V and 3 bases from J, the gap between germline ends came to 13 bases. Germline CDR1 reads MDHEN; CDR2 reads SYDVKM. This CDR3 comprises 15 residues. CDR3: CASSTPGLDTGELFF. The CDR3 nucleotides are TGTGCCAGCAGTACCCCCGGACTGGACACCGGGGAGCTGTTTTTT.

The chain has TRBV6-1 and TRBJ2-7; 8 nucleotides align to TRBD1. The CDR3 contains 15 residues. V shed 6 bases and J 0 bases; nucleotides not matched to a gene: 7. The germline gives CDR1 MNHNS, CDR2 SASEGT. The CDR3 sequence is CASRLQGAYSYEQYF. The DNA for the CDR3 is TGTGCCAGCAGACTTCAGGGGGCCTACTCCTACGAGCAGTACTTC.

This clonotype was detected many times. The rearrangement joins TRBV28 to TRBJ2-5, with D possibly called TRBD1 or TRBD2 (5 bases each). The CDR3 runs to 15 residues. The V end lost 3 bases, the J end lost 0 bases, and 11 bases lay between the germline ends. The germline gives CDR1 MDHEN, CDR2 SYDVKM. Here the CDR3 reads CASSFWGRYQETQYF. CDR3 DNA sequence: TGTGCCAGCAGTTTTTGGGGACGGTACCAAGAGACCCAGTACTTC.

This clonotype was counted a few times. This chain links TRBV5-1 with TRBJ2-5, with a possible D match to TRBD2 (6 bases). With 4 bases removed from V and 3 bases from J, the gap between germline ends came to 16 bases. Germline lookup yields CDR1 SGHRS and CDR2 YFSETQ. The CDR3 runs 15 residues. CDR3 sequence: CASSHLAPSEETQYF. The CDR3 DNA sequence: TGCGCCAGCAGCCACCTTGCGCCTAGCGAAGAGACCCAGTACTTC.

This clonotype came up a few times. The J gene is TRBJ2-1, the V gene TRBV28, with 12 nucleotides matching TRBD1. V shed 6 bases and J 7 bases; nucleotides not matched to a gene: 4. Per germline, CDR1 MDHEN and CDR2 SYDVKM. The CDR3 length is 14 residues. The CDR3 region has the DNA TGTGCCAGCAGGGGGACAGGGGGCCGTAATGAGCAGTTCTTC. It specifies CASRGTGGRNEQFF.

The rearrangement links TRBV20-1 to TRBJ2-2, with 7 bases matching TRBD2. The germline gives CDR1 DFQATT, CDR2 SNEGSKA (reference sequence). This CDR3 is 13 amino acids long. The V and J ends lost 6 bases and 0 bases, in that order; junction bases with no gene match: 1. In nucleotides, the CDR3 is TGCAGTGCCCGGGGGGCGAACACCGGGGAGCTGTTTTTT. This sequence encodes CSARGANTGELFF.

The rearrangement joins TRBV5-1 to TRBJ2-1; D is undetermined. This CDR3 is built from 16 residues. Germline V gene data show CDR1 as SGHRS and CDR2 as YFSETQ. V was cut by 0 bases and J by 5 bases, with 15 bases left in between. CDR3 amino acids: CASSLDGSRANNEQFF. The CDR3, as DNA: TGCGCCAGCAGCTTGGATGGCTCTAGGGCGAACAATGAGCAGTTCTTC.

This clonotype was detected only a few times. The chain links TRBV5-5 to TRBJ1-6, with a possible D match to TRBD1 (5 bases). V was clipped by 0 bases and J by 10 bases, with 17 bases between them. The CDR3 runs 16 residues. Germline V lookup: CDR1 SGHKS, CDR2 YYEKEE (reference sequence). The CDR3 DNA follows: TGTGCCAGCAGCTTGGCCCTCTTGTCCGGGGGATCACCCCTCCACTTT. Translation: CASSLALLSGGSPLHF. The whole variable domain, remainder taken from reference TRBV5-5 and TRBJ1-6, is DAGVTQSPTHLIKTRGQQVTLRCSPISGHKSVSWYQQVLGQGPQFIFQYYEKEERGRGNFPDRFSARQFPNYSSELNVNALLLGDSALYLCASSLALLSGGSPLHFGNGTRLTVT.

J is TRBJ2-5 and V is TRBV28, with a possible D match to TRBD2 (6 bases). CDR3 length: 16 residues. The germline CDR1 and CDR2 sequences are MDHEN and SYDVKM. The ends were cut back, 6 bases at V and 6 bases at J, with 23 bases in the middle. The CDR3 bases are TGTGCCAGCAGCGCCCTCGACGCGGGAAGTGCGAAGACCCAGTACTTC. Translating gives CASSALDAGSAKTQYF.

Note on this clonotype: An end of the junction differs from the germline gene, which may be a read error. The V and J genes are TRBV6-1 and TRBJ2-7, with 7 bases lining up with TRBD1. The CDR3 runs to 14 residues. Germline lookup yields CDR1 MNHNS and CDR2 SASEGT. This chain's CDR3 is CASSHGTVSHEQYF. CDR3 DNA sequence: TGTGCCAGCAGCCATGGGACAGTCTCCCACGAGCAGTACTTC.

The sample holds many counts of this clonotype. The J gene is TRBJ2-1, the V gene TRBV24-1, with a weak D call TRBD2 (6 bases). Germline lookup yields CDR1 KGHDR and CDR2 SFDVKD. The CDR3 extends over 15 amino acids. V was pared by 4 bases and J by 6 bases, with 15 bases between. CDR3 bases: TGTGCCACCAGTGACCCCATACTGACTAGCAATGAGCAGTTCTTC. This sequence encodes CATSDPILTSNEQFF.

This clonotype has more than one count but fewer than ten. This chain uses TRBV24-1 with TRBJ2-1, with a weak D call TRBD1 (5 bases). CDR1 and CDR2 (germline): KGHDR, SFDVKD. This CDR3 spans 13 amino acids. Trimming stripped 1 base from V and 10 bases from J, with 10 bases between. The CDR3 protein is CATSDLGVAEQFF. The CDR3 coding sequence is TGTGCCACCAGTGATTTAGGGGTGGCCGAGCAGTTCTTC.

This clonotype is large in the sample. V is TRBV27 and J is TRBJ2-1; 9 nucleotides agree with TRBD2. The germline V gene encodes CDR1 MNHEY and CDR2 SMNVEV (reference sequence). J was trimmed by 7 bases and V by 3 bases; bases with no gene match: 4. The length of the CDR3 is 14 residues. The CDR3 DNA reads as TGTGCCAGCAGTTTCGGGACTAGCATTAATGAGCAGTTCTTC. Translating it yields CASSFGTSINEQFF.

V gene TRBV12-3 or TRBV12-4 combines with J gene TRBJ2-7; 13 bases fit TRBD2. CDR3 length: 15 residues. The V segment lost 3 bases and the J segment 5 bases; nucleotides outside the gene matches: 4. The CDR3 DNA reads TGTGCCAGCAGTTTTAGGACTAGCGGGAGTGACGAGCAGTACTTC. Encoded protein: CASSFRTSGSDEQYF.

A few counts support this clonotype. Here the CDR3 DNA reads TGTGCCAGCAGTTCCAATACAGGGTTAATCAGCCCCCAGCATTTT. The encoded protein is CASSSNTGLISPQHF. The chain recombines TRBV12-3 or TRBV12-4 with TRBJ1-5, with D possibly TRBD1 on 6 matching bases. Trimming left V 4 bases short and J 10 bases short, with 20 bases between. The CDR3 sequence is 15 residues long.

Only a few counts were recorded for this clonotype. The J gene is TRBJ2-7, the V gene TRBV12-5; 8 bases map to TRBD1. CDR3 size: 15 residues. CDR1 and CDR2 from the germline V gene are LGHNT and FRNRAP. Trimming took 3 bases from V and 4 from J; bases not matched to a gene: 8. CDR3 amino acids: CASGFPRRGQYEQYF. The DNA for the CDR3 is TGTGCTAGTGGTTTCCCCCGCAGGGGGCAATACGAGCAGTACTTC.

In this sample, this clonotype turned up a few times. The gene calls are TRBV29-1 and TRBJ2-2, with no clear D. Trimming left V 4 bases short and J 0 bases short, with 9 bases between. The CDR3 runs 14 residues. Germline V gene lookup returns CDR1 SQVTM and CDR2 ANQGSEA. In nucleotides, the CDR3 is TGCAGCGTTGTAGGCGCGACGAACACCGGGGAGCTGTTTTTT. It codes for CSVVGATNTGELFF.

The chain carries TRBV6-5 and TRBJ1-1; D is possibly TRBD1 (6 bases). V was trimmed by 4 bases and J by 8 bases, leaving 23 bases between them. The CDR3 covers 16 residues. CDR1 is MNHEY, CDR2 SVGAGI, per germline. The CDR3 region is CASSSLGGGTTLEAFF. CDR3 DNA: TGTGCCAGCAGTTCCTTAGGGGGAGGGACCACGTTGGAAGCTTTCTTT.

The chain recombines TRBV19 with TRBJ1-1; D ambiguous. The CDR3 runs 12 residues. V was pared by 10 bases and J by 11 bases, with 20 bases between. CDR1 LNHDA and CDR2 SQIVND come from the germline V gene (reference sequence). CDR3 loop: CATSVSGLGAFF. Written as DNA, the CDR3 is TGTGCCACCTCAGTCTCCGGGCTTGGGGCTTTCTTT.

This clonotype was recorded a few times. The genes are TRBV25-1 and TRBJ2-1; D assignment may be TRBD1 or TRBD2 (5 bases each). The CDR3 length is 16 residues. Trimming took off 7 bases at V and 5 bases at J, with 21 bases between the two ends. CDR1 MGHDK and CDR2 SYGVNS come from the germline V gene. The CDR3 coding sequence is TGTGCCAGCACACGCCTCGTGCAGGGAGTCCACAATGAGCAGTTCTTC. Encoded protein: CASTRLVQGVHNEQFF. The variable domain in full, completed from reference TRBV25-1 and TRBJ2-1, reads EADIYQTPRYLVIGTGKKITLECSQTMGHDKMYWYQQDPGMELHLIHYSYGVNSTEKGDLSSESTVSRIRTEHFPLTLESARPSHTSQYLCASTRLVQGVHNEQFFGPGTRLTVL.

V is TRBV29-1 and J is TRBJ2-7; 7 bases are shared with TRBD2. The CDR3 loop spans 13 amino acids. CDR1 SQVTM and CDR2 ANQGSEA come from the germline V gene. V lost 5 bases and J lost 2; bases outside the gene matches: 6. The CDR3 nucleotides are TGCAGCGTTTCCCCGGGAGGACCCTACGAGCAGTACTTC. Amino acids: CSVSPGGPYEQYF.

This chain links TRBV4-1 with TRBJ2-1, with D perhaps assigned TRBD1 or TRBD2 (6 bases each). CDR1 is MGHRA, CDR2 YSYEKL, per germline. This CDR3 is built from 16 residues. V lost 3 bases to trimming and J lost 0 bases, with 12 bases between them. For the CDR3, the DNA is TGCGCCAGCAGCCAGGCTAGGGGGGCCTCCTACAATGAGCAGTTCTTC. This translates into CASSQARGASYNEQFF.

The rearrangement joins TRBV7-2 to TRBJ2-3; D assignment may be TRBD1 or TRBD2 (5 bases each). The V gene's germline CDR1 is SGHTA and CDR2 FQGNSA. The CDR3 spans 14 residues. V was pared by 1 base and J by 4 bases, with 9 bases between. The DNA of the CDR3 is TGTGCCAGCAGCTTAGGAGGGGCTCCAGATACGCAGTATTTT. Protein sequence: CASSLGGAPDTQYF.

A few counts support this clonotype. The CDR3 region is CASRASSGLTYNEQFF. The CDR3, as DNA: TGTGCCAGCAGAGCCTCTAGCGGACTAACCTACAATGAGCAGTTCTTC. The chain carries TRBV6-2 or TRBV6-3 and TRBJ2-1; 7 bases match TRBD2. The CDR3 loop spans 16 amino acids. Per germline, CDR1 MNHEY and CDR2 SVGEGT. Trimming at V came to 6 bases and at J to 2 bases, leaving 10 bases not matched to a gene.

The rearrangement links TRBV29-1 to TRBJ2-7, with a weak D call TRBD1 (6 bases). Between the trimmed V and J ends, which lost 7 bases and 5 bases, there was a span of 15 bases. CDR3 length: 12 residues. Germline V CDR1 and CDR2: SQVTM, ANQGSEA. CDR3 DNA: TGCAGCGGCAAGACGACAGGTAACGAGCAGTACTTC. Its protein product is CSGKTTGNEQYF.